These 27 T cell receptor beta chains were all obtained from the same sample, sequenced in a study of regulatory T cells in long-lasting Graves disease. Time point defined: newly diagnosed GD, antithyroid drugs for less than 3 months. Scientists built the TCR library using RNA that was extracted from PBMCs. The authors built TCR beta libraries using iRepertoire HTBI primers and Arm-PCR of CDR3 regions. TCRdb passed the multiplex PCR reads through MiXCR, listing each CDR3 protein once. Of some 340,000 distinct CDR3 sequences in the sample, roughly 10% are singletons; the top ten hold approximately 20%. This same sample was also taken into another study, of T cells in Graves' hyperthyroidism and ophthalmopathy.

The sequencing here drew on peripheral blood mononuclear cells (PBMCs), taken at new diagnosis, from a patient treated with antithyroid drugs. The receptors derive from a woman aged 18-29 years with Graves disease.

This chain joins TRBV9 and TRBJ1-3; D possibly corresponds to TRBD1 (5 bases). This CDR3 comprises 16 residues. The germline V gene has CDR1 SGDLS and CDR2 YYNGEE. The V gene lost 0 bases and the J gene lost 0 bases, with 10 bases spanning the gap. CDR3 sequence: CASSVGRDSSGNTIYF. The CDR3 DNA follows: TGTGCCAGCAGCGTAGGGCGAGACAGCTCTGGAAACACCATATATTTT.

This clonotype was seen many times. The chain uses TRBV28 and TRBJ1-5; possibly TRBD1 for D (6 bases). The CDR3 is 14 residues long. Trimming took off 6 bases at V and 5 bases at J, with 14 bases between the two ends. Germline V gene sequence: CDR1 MDHEN, CDR2 SYDVKM. In DNA, the CDR3 is TGTGCCAGCAGGCCAACAGGGCCCGATCAGCCCCAGCATTTT. Protein sequence: CASRPTGPDQPQHF.

This clonotype was detected many times. The gene calls are TRBV6-9 and TRBJ1-5; weak D call: TRBD1 (6 bases). The CDR3 sequence is 18 residues long. Germline V CDR1 and CDR2: MNHGY, SVAAGI. V was trimmed by 3 bases and J by 3 bases, leaving 21 bases between them. CDR3 region: CASSYLPGQRGPNQPQHF. Here the CDR3 DNA reads TGTGCCAGCAGTTACTTACCAGGACAGCGGGGACCCAATCAGCCCCAGCATTTT.

The chain couples TRBV12-3 or TRBV12-4 to TRBJ1-5; 11 bases line up with TRBD1. V dropped 8 bases and J dropped 5; count of bases not matched to a gene: 17. This CDR3 region has 18 residues. The CDR3 loop is CASPPCADRGRSYQPQHF. Written as DNA, the CDR3 is TGTGCCAGCCCCCCGTGTGCGGACAGGGGGCGAAGTTATCAGCCCCAGCATTTT.

This chain links TRBV7-9 with TRBJ1-1; a possible D gene is TRBD1 (6 bases). Germline CDR1 SEHNR, CDR2 FQNEAQ (reference sequence). This CDR3 spans 12 amino acids. Deletions cut 6 bases from V and 8 bases from J, with 13 bases between. In nucleotides, the CDR3 is TGTGCCAGCAGTCCATTTACAGGGGAAGCTTTCTTT. It translates to CASSPFTGEAFF.

This clonotype appeared many times. The chain employs TRBV12-5 and TRBJ2-5; tentatively, D is TRBD2 (6 bases). Deletions cut 2 bases from V and 2 bases from J, with 12 bases between. The CDR3 is 15 residues long. CDR1 is LGHNT, CDR2 FRNRAP, per germline. DNA of the CDR3: TGTGCTAGTGGTTTGTCCTGGCGGGGACAAGAGACCCAGTACTTC. It is translated as CASGLSWRGQETQYF.

The chain has TRBV5-6 and TRBJ1-6; D perhaps matches TRBD1 (5 bases). Germline V gene lookup returns CDR1 SGHDT and CDR2 YYEEEE. V lost 7 bases, J lost 9 bases, and 17 bases lay in between. This CDR3 is 14 amino acids long. The CDR3 region is CASFAGTQGSPLHF. In DNA, the CDR3 is TGTGCCAGCTTCGCCGGGACGCAGGGTTCACCCCTCCACTTT.

In this sample, this clonotype turned up a few times. V and J are TRBV12-3 or TRBV12-4 and TRBJ1-6, with D unclear. Trimming left V 5 bases short and J 10 bases short, with 12 bases between. The CDR3 runs to 13 residues. CDR3 nucleotide sequence: TGTGCCAGCAGTCGCATGAGGAGGTCACCCCTCCACTTT. Translation: CASSRMRRSPLHF.

This clonotype was counted a few times. V and J are TRBV9 and TRBJ1-3; no firm D call. Trimming took 0 bases from V and 4 from J, leaving 5 bases between them. This CDR3 is built from 13 residues. Germline CDR1 is SGDLS and CDR2 is YYNGEE. The CDR3: CASSVVGGNTIYF. CDR3 DNA: TGTGCCAGCAGCGTAGTAGGAGGAAACACCATATATTTT.

The chain has TRBV4-2 and TRBJ2-1; 10 bases match TRBD2. The CDR3 covers 15 residues. Germline V gene sequence: CDR1 LGHNA, CDR2 YNFKEQ. The V gene end was trimmed by 0 bases and the J gene end by 9 bases; junction bases not matched to a gene: 5. The CDR3 protein is CASSQELAGASEQFF. CDR3 nucleotides: TGTGCCAGCAGCCAAGAGCTAGCGGGGGCGTCTGAGCAGTTCTTC.

V is TRBV20-1 and J is TRBJ2-5, with TRBD2 matching 8 bases. Germline trimming cut 5 bases from V and 5 bases from J; bases unmatched to any gene: 7. This CDR3 has 13 amino acids. Germline V CDR1 and CDR2: DFQATT, SNEGSKA (reference sequence). The CDR3 DNA sequence: TGCAGTGCTGTTAAAGCGGGGGATGAGACCCAGTACTTC. Translating gives CSAVKAGDETQYF.

The table lists this clonotype with a few counts. V and J are TRBV4-3 and TRBJ2-1; D is unclear. Germline V gives CDR1 LGHNA, CDR2 YSLEER. Trimming took 1 base from V and 6 from J, leaving 7 bases between them. This CDR3 has 13 residues. CDR3 protein: CASSQALFNEQFF. CDR3 in DNA: TGCGCCAGCAGCCAAGCGCTCTTCAATGAGCAGTTCTTC.

This clonotype was counted many times. The chain carries TRBV27 and TRBJ2-2, with D possibly matching TRBD1 (5 bases). CDR3 size: 14 residues. The V gene's germline CDR1 is MNHEY and CDR2 SMNVEV (reference sequence). V shed 3 bases and J shed 6 bases, with 11 bases lying between them. The CDR3 protein is CASSFRESAGELFF. CDR3 DNA: TGTGCCAGCAGTTTCAGGGAATCAGCCGGGGAGCTGTTTTTT.

This clonotype occurred many times. The chain couples TRBV5-1 to TRBJ1-1; 7 positions match TRBD1. V was pared by 2 bases and J by 4 bases, with 2 bases of the junction left unmatched. The CDR3 spans 13 residues. The germline V gene encodes CDR1 SGHRS and CDR2 YFSETQ. The CDR3: CASSFTGATEAFF. DNA of the CDR3: TGCGCCAGCAGCTTCACAGGGGCCACTGAAGCTTTCTTT.

This clonotype was detected ten times or more. The rearrangement joins TRBV6-9 to TRBJ2-1; 10 bases map to TRBD2. Trimming cost V 3 bases and J 6 bases; bases outside gene matches: 8. Germline-derived CDR1 and CDR2 are MNHGY and SVAAGI. The CDR3 covers 16 residues. The CDR3: CASSYIPSGSLNEQFF. CDR3 DNA: TGTGCCAGCAGTTACATCCCTAGCGGGAGTCTCAATGAGCAGTTCTTC.

With respect to this clonotype: A far larger clone differs by one base, so this is likely a read error. The rearrangement links TRBV3-1 to TRBJ2-5; 9 bases fit TRBD2. The CDR3 length is 15 residues. CDR1 and CDR2 (germline): LGHDT, YNNKEL (reference sequence). This CDR3 reads CVSSLDTAGGREQYF. As DNA, the CDR3 is TGTGTCAGCAGCCTCGACACAGCGGGAGGACGGGAGCAGTACTTC.

This clonotype appeared many times. V gene TRBV11-2 combines with J gene TRBJ2-7; D may correspond to TRBD1 or TRBD2 (5 bases each). The germline V gene encodes CDR1 SGHAT and CDR2 FQNNGV. V lost 1 base and J 0 bases, leaving 10 bases between the germline ends. CDR3 size: 15 residues. The CDR3 DNA sequence: TGTGCCAGCAGCTTAGCCTGGGGGTCCTCCTACGAGCAGTACGTC. It yields the protein CASSLAWGSSYEQYV.

This clonotype was detected ten times or more. The rearrangement joins TRBV20-1 to TRBJ1-1; 8 bases align to TRBD1. Germline-derived CDR1 and CDR2 are DFQATT and SNEGSKA (reference sequence). The CDR3 runs to 15 residues. Unmatched junction bases numbered 7, after V lost 4 bases and J lost 0 bases. Here the CDR3 reads CSATDRGRMNTEAFF. CDR3 DNA sequence: TGCAGTGCTACCGACAGGGGTCGAATGAACACTGAAGCTTTCTTT.

This clonotype was observed a few times. This chain links TRBV6-1 with TRBJ1-2; D gene ambiguous. Trimming cost V 6 bases and J 4 bases, with 18 bases left between them. This CDR3 has 15 amino acids. Germline values: CDR1 MNHNS, CDR2 SASEGT. CDR3 in amino acids: CASSRSVAGGYGYTF. The CDR3 DNA reads TGTGCCAGCAGCCGATCTGTGGCGGGTGGCTATGGCTACACCTTC.

The chain carries TRBV7-9 and TRBJ2-2; TRBD1 might be the D (6 bases). V was shortened by 1 base and J by 4 bases, with 7 bases between the two germline ends. Germline loops: CDR1 SEHNR, CDR2 FQNEAQ (reference sequence). This CDR3 spans 14 amino acids. CDR3 in DNA: TGTGCCAGCAGCTTAGGCAGGGGCACCGGGGAGCTGTTTTTT. Its translation: CASSLGRGTGELFF.

This clonotype was counted many times. The rearrangement joins TRBV5-1 to TRBJ2-1; D not resolved. CDR1 SGHRS and CDR2 YFSETQ come from the germline V gene. Trimming removed 0 bases at V and 6 bases at J, with 16 bases between. This CDR3 spans 16 amino acids. The CDR3 coding sequence is TGCGCCAGCAGCTTGGAGGGCCTTCGGTGGGGCAATGAGCAGTTCTTC. Amino acid sequence: CASSLEGLRWGNEQFF.

This clonotype came up many times. The chain joins TRBV11-2 to TRBJ2-2, with 9 nucleotides matching TRBD1. Germline V CDR1 and CDR2: SGHAT, FQNNGV. The junction had 14 bases not matched to a gene; V was cut back by 5 bases and J by 7 bases. The CDR3 spans 17 residues. The chain's CDR3 is CASSPLRDRANNGELFF. CDR3 nucleotides: TGTGCCAGCAGCCCCCTTCGGGACAGGGCGAATAACGGGGAGCTGTTTTTT.

The chain is built from TRBV6-1 and TRBJ1-3, with D possibly matching TRBD1 (6 bases). CDR1 is MNHNS and CDR2 is SASEGT in the germline V gene. This CDR3 comprises 14 residues. Trimming took off 6 bases at V and 2 bases at J, with 11 bases between the two ends. This CDR3 is CASRRGGAGNTIYF. CDR3 nucleotide sequence: TGTGCCAGCAGGAGGGGGGGGGCTGGAAACACCATATATTTT.

This clonotype was observed at least ten times. The chain couples TRBV12-3 or TRBV12-4 to TRBJ2-2; D is perhaps TRBD1 (5 bases). The CDR3 is 14 amino acids. V lost 6 bases and J lost 9, with 17 bases in between. DNA of the CDR3: TGTGCCAGCAGCCTCCCCTCCAGGGCCCGGGAGCTGTTTTTT. It encodes CASSLPSRARELFF.

The rearrangement uses TRBV5-1 and TRBJ1-2, with D perhaps matching TRBD1 (6 bases). The germline gives CDR1 SGHRS, CDR2 YFSETQ. The CDR3 is 14 amino acids. The ends were cut back, 2 bases at V and 7 bases at J, with 15 bases in the middle. CDR3 DNA: TGCGCCAGCAGCTTCAGGGGCCCCACCGGTGGCTACACCTTC. It yields the protein CASSFRGPTGGYTF.

This clonotype occurred many times. The chain couples TRBV5-1 to TRBJ2-1, with 8 bases that match TRBD2. CDR1 is SGHRS and CDR2 is YFSETQ in the germline V gene. V lost 4 bases and J lost 6; bases outside the gene matches: 6. This CDR3 spans 14 amino acids. CDR3 sequence: CASSTGGAVNEQFF. The CDR3, as DNA: TGCGCCAGCAGCACCGGGGGGGCGGTCAATGAGCAGTTCTTC. Supplemented by reference TRBV5-1 and TRBJ2-1, the full variable domain reads KAGVTQTPRYLIKTRGQQVTLSCSPISGHRSVSWYQQTPGQGLQFLFEYFSETQRNKGNFPGRFSGRQFSNSRSEMNVSTLELGDSALYLCASSTGGAVNEQFFGPGTRLTVL.

This clonotype was counted between two and nine times. This chain uses TRBV6-2 or TRBV6-3 with TRBJ2-7, with 9 bases fitting TRBD1. J was trimmed by 7 bases and V by 4 bases; bases with no gene match: 14. The CDR3 totals 16 residues. CDR1 and CDR2 (germline): MNHEY, SVGEGT. Here the CDR3 reads CASSFQPGQGSTEQYF. CDR3 in DNA: TGTGCCAGCAGTTTCCAGCCGGGACAGGGATCTACGGAGCAGTACTTC.